This T cell receptor (beta chain) came from a study of cytomegalovirus exposure and HLA in healthy donors. Findings of the study overall: The productive fraction for most TCR beta V segments was about 87% or about 30% in an earlier analysis. Among TCR sequences, most were rare, though some public TCRs appeared in many donors.

Worth noting for this clone: Antigen unknown.

This CDR3 region has 15 residues. Between the trimmed V and J ends, which lost 3 bases and 0 bases, there was a span of 9 bases. The germline V gene has CDR1 LNHDA and CDR2 SQIVND (reference sequence). PCR primers comprised 60 Vbeta and 13 Jbeta primers. Sequencing used immunoSEQ multiplex PCR; TCRdb keeps in-frame clones, though not all of them. The table has 110,000 to 150,000 clones, roughly 80% seen once; the top ten hold roughly 4%. Source material: PBMCs. The chain links TRBV19 to TRBJ1-3; weak D call: TRBD1 (5 bases). The TCR was taken from a man aged 35 to 55 in good health and CMV-seropositive. In DNA form, the CDR3 reads TGTGCCAGTAGTATCCAGGGAACCTCTGGAAACACCATATATTTT. Translating it yields CASSIQGTSGNTIYF. The variable domain in full, with the rest retrieved from reference TRBV19 and TRBJ1-3, is DGGITQSPKYLFRKEGQNVTLSCEQNLNHDAMYWYRQDPGQGLRLIYYSQIVNDFQKGDIAEGYSVSREKKESFPLTVTSAQKNPTAFYLCASSIQGTSGNTIYFGEGSWLTVV.